Listed below are T cell receptor beta chains from one sample, sequenced in a study of blood T cell dynamics during melanoma immunotherapy. The assay was immunoSEQ multiplex PCR, and TCRdb's table has in-frame clones only and misses some. Of approximately 23,000 clones in the sample, approximately 89% were seen once. Source: blood, taken from a patient treated with checkpoint blockade. The receptors were gathered from a human donor with melanoma. Each CDR3 is given with its conserved first and last residue. A D gene is named only where the DNA matches it firmly. Rows give clone size only sometimes, using once, few, many, or a class for an expanded clone.

DNA: TGTGCCAGCAGCTCGCTAGACGGGAGTCGGCCGCAGTATTTT; CDR3: CASSSLDGSRPQYF; D: .; V: TRBV7-2; size: .; J: TRBJ2-3
DNA: TGTGCCATCAGTGAGAGGGAGACCCAGTACTTC; CDR3: CAISERETQYF; D: .; V: TRBV10-3; size: once; J: TRBJ2-5
DNA: TGCGCCAGCAGCCAAGATATTACAGGGAACACTGAAGCTTTCTTT; CDR3: CASSQDITGNTEAFF; D: .; V: TRBV4-1; size: .; J: TRBJ1-1
DNA: TGTGCCAGCAGTTTAAGCGGGAAGGCCCACGAGCAGTACTTC; CDR3: CASSLSGKAHEQYF; D: TRBD2; V: TRBV28; size: once; J: TRBJ2-7
DNA: TGTGCCAGCAGCCTCCCTGACGGCTACGAGCAGTACTTC; CDR3: CASSLPDGYEQYF; D: .; V: TRBV7-9; size: .; J: TRBJ2-7
DNA: TGTGCCTGGAGTGGGCAGATAGCCAAAAACATTCAGTACTTC; CDR3: CAWSGQIAKNIQYF; D: .; V: TRBV30; size: .; J: TRBJ2-4
DNA: TGTGCCAGCAGCCAAGATCTAAACGCGTGGGAGACCCAGTACTTC; CDR3: CASSQDLNAWETQYF; D: .; V: TRBV14; size: once; J: TRBJ2-5
DNA: TGCAGCGTTGGAGGGGGAATGAACACTGAAGCTTTCTTT; CDR3: CSVGGGMNTEAFF; D: .; V: TRBV29-1; size: .; J: TRBJ1-1
DNA: TGTGCCAGCAGTTTTAGCGGGAGGTTCTACGAGCAGTACTTC; CDR3: CASSFSGRFYEQYF; D: TRBD2; V: TRBV27; size: .; J: TRBJ2-7
DNA: TGTGCCAGCTCCGCGGCCCGGCGGGGCAATCAGCCCCAGCATTTT; CDR3: CASSAARRGNQPQHF; D: .; V: TRBV18; size: few; J: TRBJ1-5
DNA: TGTGCCAGCAGCTTGGAGGGGGTCGGCACAGATACGCAGTATTTT; CDR3: CASSLEGVGTDTQYF; D: .; V: TRBV9; size: .; J: TRBJ2-3
DNA: TGTGCCAGCAGTGAAGCGATCACGAGAGACCGGTCCTACGAGCAGTACTTC; CDR3: CASSEAITRDRSYEQYF; D: .; V: TRBV6-1; size: .; J: TRBJ2-7
DNA: TGTGCCAGCACCACCCGTGCCACGGCAAGGACAGATACGCAGTATTTT; CDR3: CASTTRATARTDTQYF; D: .; V: TRBV6-6; size: .; J: TRBJ2-3
DNA: TGTGCCAGCAGCAAAGGAGGGATTCCGGCTGAAGCTTTCTTT; CDR3: CASSKGGIPAEAFF; D: .; V: TRBV7-6; size: .; J: TRBJ1-1
DNA: TGTGCCAGCAGCTTGGTTGCGGGGGCGGTCACCGGGGAGCTGTTTTTT; CDR3: CASSLVAGAVTGELFF; D: .; V: TRBV5-4; size: .; J: TRBJ2-2
DNA: TGTGCCAGCAGCCCTGGCCCGCTCGACGGACCGAGAACCTCCTACGAGCAGTACTTC; CDR3: CASSPGPLDGPRTSYEQYF; D: .; V: TRBV14; size: .; J: TRBJ2-7
DNA: TGCGCCAGCAGTGAGACGGACAGAGACTACAATGAGCAGTTCTTC; CDR3: CASSETDRDYNEQFF; D: .; V: TRBV10-1; size: .; J: TRBJ2-1
DNA: TGCGCCAGCAGCTTAGGGAGCAATCAGCCCCAGCATTTT; CDR3: CASSLGSNQPQHF; D: .; V: TRBV5-1; size: .; J: TRBJ1-5
DNA: TGTGCCAGCAGTGCCATATATAGCAATCAGCCCCAGCATTTT; CDR3: CASSAIYSNQPQHF; D: .; V: TRBV2; size: .; J: TRBJ1-5
DNA: TGTGCCAGCTCCCGGCCTAGCGGGGGACAAGAGACCCAGTACTTC; CDR3: CASSRPSGGQETQYF; D: TRBD2; V: TRBV18; size: .; J: TRBJ2-5
DNA: TGTGCCAGCAGCTTGGGACTAGCGGTAACAGATACGCAGTATTTT; CDR3: CASSLGLAVTDTQYF; D: TRBD2; V: TRBV5-8; size: .; J: TRBJ2-3
DNA: TGTGCCAGCAGCCCCTTGTTGGTAGCGGGAATCCCCGGGAACTACGAGCAGTACTTC; CDR3: CASSPLLVAGIPGNYEQYF; D: TRBD2; V: TRBV7-3; size: .; J: TRBJ2-7
DNA: TGTGCCAGCAGCCAGGGGGTCCTCCGGATAACCGGGGAGCTGTTTTTT; CDR3: CASSQGVLRITGELFF; D: TRBD1; V: TRBV2; size: few; J: TRBJ2-2
DNA: TGTGCCAGCAGTGAGGCCTTGCGGGGTTCCTATGGCTACACCTTC; CDR3: CASSEALRGSYGYTF; D: .; V: TRBV6-1; size: .; J: TRBJ1-2
DNA: TGTGCCAGCAGCCCCCGGGCTAGCGGCCCAGATACGCAGTATTTT; CDR3: CASSPRASGPDTQYF; D: TRBD2; V: TRBV11-2; size: .; J: TRBJ2-3
DNA: TGTGCCAGCAGTGTATGGAGAGGCGAGCAGTACTTC; CDR3: CASSVWRGEQYF; D: .; V: TRBV6-1; size: .; J: TRBJ2-7
DNA: TGTGCCAGCACCGATGGGCTCTACGAGCAGTACTTC; CDR3: CASTDGLYEQYF; D: .; V: TRBV14; size: .; J: TRBJ2-7
DNA: TGTGCCAGCAGCCCAGGGCCCTACGGGGGCTACACCTTC; CDR3: CASSPGPYGGYTF; D: .; V: TRBV7-9; size: .; J: TRBJ1-2
DNA: TGTGCCAGCAGCCCAAGGAGGGACACTGAAGCTTTCTTT; CDR3: CASSPRRDTEAFF; D: .; V: TRBV13; size: .; J: TRBJ1-1
DNA: TGCGCCAGCTACCGGGCAGACCCTACTGAAGCTTTCTTT; CDR3: CASYRADPTEAFF; D: .; V: TRBV5-1; size: few; J: TRBJ1-1
DNA: TGTGCCAGCAGCGTAGGTTCGGGAGTGGTCAATGAGCAGTTCTTC; CDR3: CASSVGSGVVNEQFF; D: .; V: TRBV9; size: .; J: TRBJ2-1
DNA: TGTGCCAGCAGCCAAGATCTGGGTCAGGTATTCGCTGGCTACACCTTC; CDR3: CASSQDLGQVFAGYTF; D: .; V: TRBV14; size: once; J: TRBJ1-2
DNA: TGTGCCAGCAGCCATGATTTTGTCCGGGACAGGGGGCTTCGGAGCAATCAGCCCCAGCATTTT; CDR3: CASSHDFVRDRGLRSNQPQHF; D: TRBD1; V: TRBV28; size: .; J: TRBJ1-5
DNA: TGCGCCAGCAGTGAGGGCCCTCTGAACCCATATAGCAATCAGCCCCAGCATTTT; CDR3: CASSEGPLNPYSNQPQHF; D: .; V: TRBV10-1; size: .; J: TRBJ1-5
DNA: TGTGCCAGTAGATGGACAGGGGGCGGCTACACCTTC; CDR3: CASRWTGGGYTF; D: TRBD1; V: TRBV19; size: few; J: TRBJ1-2
DNA: TGTGCCAGAACCCCGAGGCGGGAATATTCACCCCTCCACTTT; CDR3: CARTPRREYSPLHF; D: .; V: TRBV7-5; size: .; J: TRBJ1-6
DNA: TGTGCCAGCAGATCCCCGGCTAGAGGGAACACTGAAGCTTTCTTT; CDR3: CASRSPARGNTEAFF; D: .; V: TRBV2; size: .; J: TRBJ1-1
DNA: TGCAGCGTTCGAAGGGACAGTACGGGAAGAAACACCATATATTTT; CDR3: CSVRRDSTGRNTIYF; D: TRBD1; V: TRBV29-1; size: .; J: TRBJ1-3
DNA: TGTGCCAGCAGCTGGGGAGGGATGGCTAGCAATCAGCCCCAGCATTTT; CDR3: CASSWGGMASNQPQHF; D: .; V: TRBV5-4; size: .; J: TRBJ1-5
DNA: TGTGCCTGGCGGACTAGCGGGAGCACAGATACGCAGTATTTT; CDR3: CAWRTSGSTDTQYF; D: TRBD2; V: TRBV30; size: once; J: TRBJ2-3
DNA: TGTGCCAGCAGTGGTATGGGACAATTCAGGGAGCAGTTCTTC; CDR3: CASSGMGQFREQFF; D: .; V: TRBV28; size: .; J: TRBJ2-1